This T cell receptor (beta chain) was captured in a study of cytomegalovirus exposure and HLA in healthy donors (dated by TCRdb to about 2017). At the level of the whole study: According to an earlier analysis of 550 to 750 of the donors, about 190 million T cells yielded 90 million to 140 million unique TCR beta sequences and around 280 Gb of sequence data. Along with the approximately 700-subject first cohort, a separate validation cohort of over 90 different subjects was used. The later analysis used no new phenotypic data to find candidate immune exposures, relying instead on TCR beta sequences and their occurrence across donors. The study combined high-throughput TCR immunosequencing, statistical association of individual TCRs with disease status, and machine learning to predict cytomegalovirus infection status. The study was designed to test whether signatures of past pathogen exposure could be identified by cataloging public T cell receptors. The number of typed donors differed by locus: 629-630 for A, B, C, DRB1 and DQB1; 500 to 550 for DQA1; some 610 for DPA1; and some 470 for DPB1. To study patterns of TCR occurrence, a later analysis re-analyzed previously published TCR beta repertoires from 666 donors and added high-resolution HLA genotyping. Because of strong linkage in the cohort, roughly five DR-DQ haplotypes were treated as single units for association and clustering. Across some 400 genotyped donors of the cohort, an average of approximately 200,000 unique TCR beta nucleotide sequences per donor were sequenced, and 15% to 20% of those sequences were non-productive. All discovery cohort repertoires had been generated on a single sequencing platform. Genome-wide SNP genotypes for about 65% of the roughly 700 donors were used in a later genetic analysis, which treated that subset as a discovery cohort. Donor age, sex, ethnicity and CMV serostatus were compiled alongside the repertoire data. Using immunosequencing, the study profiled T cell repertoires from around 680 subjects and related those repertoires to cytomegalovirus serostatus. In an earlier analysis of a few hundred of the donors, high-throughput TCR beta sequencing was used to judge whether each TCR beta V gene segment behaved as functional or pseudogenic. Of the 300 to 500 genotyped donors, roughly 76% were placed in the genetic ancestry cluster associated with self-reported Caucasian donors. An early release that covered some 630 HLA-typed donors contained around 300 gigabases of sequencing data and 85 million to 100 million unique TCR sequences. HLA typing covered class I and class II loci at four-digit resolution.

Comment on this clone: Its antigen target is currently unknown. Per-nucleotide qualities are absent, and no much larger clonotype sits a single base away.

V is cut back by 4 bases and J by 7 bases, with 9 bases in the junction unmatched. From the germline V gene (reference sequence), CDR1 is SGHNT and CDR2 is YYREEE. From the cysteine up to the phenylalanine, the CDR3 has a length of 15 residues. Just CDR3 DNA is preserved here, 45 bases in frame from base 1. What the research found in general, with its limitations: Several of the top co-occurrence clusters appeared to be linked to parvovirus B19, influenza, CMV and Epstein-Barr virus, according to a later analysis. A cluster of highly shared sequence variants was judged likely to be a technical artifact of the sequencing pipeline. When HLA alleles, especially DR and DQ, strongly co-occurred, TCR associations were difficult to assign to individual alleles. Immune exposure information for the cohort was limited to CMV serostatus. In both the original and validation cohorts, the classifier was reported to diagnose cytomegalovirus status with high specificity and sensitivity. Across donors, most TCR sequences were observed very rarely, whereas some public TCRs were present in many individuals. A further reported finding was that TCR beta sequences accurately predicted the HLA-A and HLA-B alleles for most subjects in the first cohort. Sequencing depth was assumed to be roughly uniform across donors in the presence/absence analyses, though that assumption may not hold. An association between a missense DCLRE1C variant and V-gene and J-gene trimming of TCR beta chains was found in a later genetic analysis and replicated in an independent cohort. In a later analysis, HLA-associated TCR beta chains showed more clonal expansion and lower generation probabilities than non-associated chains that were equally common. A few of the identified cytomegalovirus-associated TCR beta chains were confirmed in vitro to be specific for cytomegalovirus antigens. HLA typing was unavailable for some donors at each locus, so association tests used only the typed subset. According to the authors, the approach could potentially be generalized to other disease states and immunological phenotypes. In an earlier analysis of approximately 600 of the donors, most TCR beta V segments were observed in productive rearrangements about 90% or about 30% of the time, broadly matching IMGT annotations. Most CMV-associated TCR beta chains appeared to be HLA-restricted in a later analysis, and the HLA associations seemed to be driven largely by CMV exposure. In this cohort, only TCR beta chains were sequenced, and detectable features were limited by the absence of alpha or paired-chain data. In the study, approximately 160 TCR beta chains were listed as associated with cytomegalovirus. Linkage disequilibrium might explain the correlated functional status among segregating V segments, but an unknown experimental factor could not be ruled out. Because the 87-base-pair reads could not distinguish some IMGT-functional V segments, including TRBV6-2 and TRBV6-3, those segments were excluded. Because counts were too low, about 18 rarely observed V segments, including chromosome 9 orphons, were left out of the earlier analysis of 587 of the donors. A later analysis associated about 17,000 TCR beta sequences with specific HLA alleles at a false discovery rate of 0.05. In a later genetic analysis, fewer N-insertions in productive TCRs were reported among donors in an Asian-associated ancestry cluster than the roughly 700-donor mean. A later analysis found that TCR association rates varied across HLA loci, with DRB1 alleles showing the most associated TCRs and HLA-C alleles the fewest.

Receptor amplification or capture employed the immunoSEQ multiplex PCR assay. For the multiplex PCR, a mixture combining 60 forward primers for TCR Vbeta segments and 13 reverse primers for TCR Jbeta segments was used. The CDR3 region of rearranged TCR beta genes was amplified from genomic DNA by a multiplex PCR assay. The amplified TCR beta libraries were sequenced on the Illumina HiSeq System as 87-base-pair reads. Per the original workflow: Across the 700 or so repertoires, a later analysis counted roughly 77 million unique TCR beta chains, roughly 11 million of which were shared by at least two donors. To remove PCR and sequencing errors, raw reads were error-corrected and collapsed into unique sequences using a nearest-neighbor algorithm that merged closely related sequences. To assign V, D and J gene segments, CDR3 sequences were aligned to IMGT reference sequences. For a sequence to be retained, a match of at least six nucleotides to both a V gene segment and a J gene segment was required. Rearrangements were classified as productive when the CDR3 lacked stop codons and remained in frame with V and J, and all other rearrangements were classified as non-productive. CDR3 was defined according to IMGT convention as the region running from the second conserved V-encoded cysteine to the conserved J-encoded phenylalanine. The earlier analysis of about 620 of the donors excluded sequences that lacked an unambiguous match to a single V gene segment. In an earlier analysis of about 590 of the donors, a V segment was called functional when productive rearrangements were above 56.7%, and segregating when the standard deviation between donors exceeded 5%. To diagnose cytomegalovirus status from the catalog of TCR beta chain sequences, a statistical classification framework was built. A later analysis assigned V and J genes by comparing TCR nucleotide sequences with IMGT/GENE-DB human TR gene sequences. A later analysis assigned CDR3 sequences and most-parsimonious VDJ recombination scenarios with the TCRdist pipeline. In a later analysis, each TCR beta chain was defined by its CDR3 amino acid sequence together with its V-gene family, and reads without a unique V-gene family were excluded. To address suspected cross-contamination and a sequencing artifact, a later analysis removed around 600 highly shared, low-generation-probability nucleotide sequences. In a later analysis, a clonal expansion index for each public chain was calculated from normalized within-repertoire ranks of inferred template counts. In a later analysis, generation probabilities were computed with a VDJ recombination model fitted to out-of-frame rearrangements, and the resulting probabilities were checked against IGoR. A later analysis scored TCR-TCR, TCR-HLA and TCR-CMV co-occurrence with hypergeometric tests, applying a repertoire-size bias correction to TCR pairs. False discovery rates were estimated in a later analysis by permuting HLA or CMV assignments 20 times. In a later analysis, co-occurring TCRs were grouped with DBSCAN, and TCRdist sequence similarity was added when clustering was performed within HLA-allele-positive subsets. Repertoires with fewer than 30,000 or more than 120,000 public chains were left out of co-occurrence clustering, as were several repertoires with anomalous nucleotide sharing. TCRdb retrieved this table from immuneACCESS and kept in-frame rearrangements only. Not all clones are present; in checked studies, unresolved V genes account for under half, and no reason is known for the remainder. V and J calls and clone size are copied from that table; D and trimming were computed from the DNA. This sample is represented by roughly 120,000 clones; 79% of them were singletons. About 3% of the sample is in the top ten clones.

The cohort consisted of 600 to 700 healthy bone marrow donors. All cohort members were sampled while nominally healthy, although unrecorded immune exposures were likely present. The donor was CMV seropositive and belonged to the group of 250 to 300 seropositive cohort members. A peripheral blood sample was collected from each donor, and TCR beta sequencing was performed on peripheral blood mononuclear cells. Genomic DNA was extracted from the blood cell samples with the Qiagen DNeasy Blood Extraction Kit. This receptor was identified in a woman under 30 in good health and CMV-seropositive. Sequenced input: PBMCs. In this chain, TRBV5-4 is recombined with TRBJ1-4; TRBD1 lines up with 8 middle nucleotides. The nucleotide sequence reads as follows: TGTGCCAGCAGCCCACACGACAGGGGACGTGAAAAACTGTTTTTT. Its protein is CASSPHDRGREKLFF.